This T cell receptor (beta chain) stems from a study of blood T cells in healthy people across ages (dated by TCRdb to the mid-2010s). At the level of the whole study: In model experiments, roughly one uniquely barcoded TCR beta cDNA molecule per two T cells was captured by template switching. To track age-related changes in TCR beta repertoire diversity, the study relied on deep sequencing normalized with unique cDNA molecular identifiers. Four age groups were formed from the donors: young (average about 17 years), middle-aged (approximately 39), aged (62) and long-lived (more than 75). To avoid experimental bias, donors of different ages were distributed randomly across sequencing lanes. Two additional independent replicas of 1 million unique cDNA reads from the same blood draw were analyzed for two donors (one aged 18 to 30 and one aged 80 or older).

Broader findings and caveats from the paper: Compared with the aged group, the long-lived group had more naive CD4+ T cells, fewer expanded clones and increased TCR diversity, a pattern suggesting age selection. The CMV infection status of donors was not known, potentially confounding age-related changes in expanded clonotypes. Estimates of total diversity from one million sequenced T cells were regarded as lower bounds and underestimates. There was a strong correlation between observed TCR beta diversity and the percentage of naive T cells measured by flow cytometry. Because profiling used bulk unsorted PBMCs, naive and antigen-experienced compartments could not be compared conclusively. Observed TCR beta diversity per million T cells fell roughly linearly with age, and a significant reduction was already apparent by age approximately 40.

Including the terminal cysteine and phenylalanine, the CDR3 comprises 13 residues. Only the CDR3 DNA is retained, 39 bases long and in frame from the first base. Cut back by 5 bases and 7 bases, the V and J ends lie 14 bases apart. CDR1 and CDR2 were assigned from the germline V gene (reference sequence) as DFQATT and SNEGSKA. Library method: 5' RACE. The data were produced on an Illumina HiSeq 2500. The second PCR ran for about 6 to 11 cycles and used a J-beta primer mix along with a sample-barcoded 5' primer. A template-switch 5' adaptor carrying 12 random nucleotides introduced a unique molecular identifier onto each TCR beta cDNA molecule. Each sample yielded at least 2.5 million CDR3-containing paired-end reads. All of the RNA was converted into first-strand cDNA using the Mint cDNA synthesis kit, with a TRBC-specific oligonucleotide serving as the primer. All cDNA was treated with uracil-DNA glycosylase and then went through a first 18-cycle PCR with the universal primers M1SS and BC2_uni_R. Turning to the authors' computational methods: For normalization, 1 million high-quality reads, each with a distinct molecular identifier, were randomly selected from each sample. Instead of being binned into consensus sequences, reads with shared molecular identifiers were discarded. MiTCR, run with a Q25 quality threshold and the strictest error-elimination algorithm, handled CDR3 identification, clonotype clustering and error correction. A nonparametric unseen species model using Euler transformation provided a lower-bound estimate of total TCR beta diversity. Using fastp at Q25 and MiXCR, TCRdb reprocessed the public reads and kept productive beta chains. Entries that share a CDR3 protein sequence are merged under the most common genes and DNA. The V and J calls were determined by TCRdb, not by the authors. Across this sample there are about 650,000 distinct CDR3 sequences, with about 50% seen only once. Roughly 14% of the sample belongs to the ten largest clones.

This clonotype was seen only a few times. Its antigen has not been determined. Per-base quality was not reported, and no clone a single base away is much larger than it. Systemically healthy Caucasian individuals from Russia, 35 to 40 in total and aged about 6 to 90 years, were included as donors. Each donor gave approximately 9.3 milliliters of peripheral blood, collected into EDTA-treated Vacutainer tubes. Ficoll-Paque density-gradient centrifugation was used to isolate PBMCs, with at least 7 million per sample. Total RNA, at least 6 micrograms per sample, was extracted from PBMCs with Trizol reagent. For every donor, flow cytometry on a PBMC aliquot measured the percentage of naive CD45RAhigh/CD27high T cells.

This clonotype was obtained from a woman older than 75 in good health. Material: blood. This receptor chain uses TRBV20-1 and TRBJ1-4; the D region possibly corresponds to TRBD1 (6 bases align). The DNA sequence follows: TGCAGTGCTCCCACGGGGGCGCGTGAAAAACTGTTTTTT. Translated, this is CSAPTGAREKLFF.